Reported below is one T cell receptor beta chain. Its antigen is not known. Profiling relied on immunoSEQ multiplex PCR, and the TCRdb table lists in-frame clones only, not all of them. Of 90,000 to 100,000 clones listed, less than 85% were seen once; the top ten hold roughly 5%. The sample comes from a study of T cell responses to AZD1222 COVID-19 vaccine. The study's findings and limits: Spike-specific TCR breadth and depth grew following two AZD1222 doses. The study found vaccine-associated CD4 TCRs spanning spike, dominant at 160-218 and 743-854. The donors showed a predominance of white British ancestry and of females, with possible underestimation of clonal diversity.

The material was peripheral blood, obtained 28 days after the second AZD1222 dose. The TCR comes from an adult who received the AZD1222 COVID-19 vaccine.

This chain's CDR3 is CASSPRLSTNEKLFF. CDR3 bases: TGTGCCAGCTCACCAAGGCTCTCAACTAATGAAAAACTGTTTTTT. The V call is TRBV18, the J call TRBJ1-4; D gene ambiguous. The ends were cut back, 2 bases at V and 0 bases at J, with 7 bases in the middle. The germline gives CDR1 KGHSH, CDR2 LQKENI. The CDR3 sequence is 15 residues long.